Shown below are 24 T cell receptor beta chains from a single sample sequenced in a study of blood T cell repertoires in COVID-19. The protocol was immunoSEQ multiplex PCR, while the TCRdb copy is restricted to in-frame clones and leaves out a portion. Of 250,000 to 300,000 clones in the sample, about nine tenths were seen once. The sample taken for sequencing was peripheral blood. Receptor source: a man between 45 and 60 years old with acute or convalescent COVID-19.

The chain couples TRBV13 to TRBJ1-4; 9 bases match TRBD1. This CDR3 contains 17 residues. J lost 1 base, V lost 0 bases, and 3 bases had no gene match. Germline V gene sequence: CDR1 PRHDT, CDR2 FYEKMQ (reference sequence). CDR3 sequence (DNA): TGTGCCAGCAGCTTAGGGGACAGGGGTGTAACTAATGAAAAACTGTTTTTT. It translates to CASSLGDRGVTNEKLFF.

The chain is built from TRBV27 and TRBJ2-5; D is unclear. Looked up from germline, CDR1 is MNHEY and CDR2 is SMNVEV (reference sequence). The CDR3 covers 14 residues. Trimming stripped 1 base from V and 1 base from J, with 7 bases between. The CDR3 loop is CASSLWNSQETQYF. The CDR3 coding sequence is TGTGCCAGCAGTTTATGGAACAGCCAAGAGACCCAGTACTTC.

The gene calls are TRBV9 and TRBJ2-5; 7 bases align to TRBD2. The CDR3 totals 14 residues. V shed 4 bases, J shed 3 bases, and the junction held 6 bases outside the gene matches. From germline, CDR1 is SGDLS and CDR2 YYNGEE. The CDR3 DNA sequence: TGTGCCAGCAGCCCCGTGCTAGCGGAAGAGACCCAGTACTTC. Residues: CASSPVLAEETQYF.

Concerning this clone itself: In the same sample, other DNA sequences code for this CDR3. The rearrangement uses TRBV5-1 and TRBJ1-4; 7 bases align to TRBD1. Germline-derived CDR1 and CDR2 are SGHRS and YFSETQ. The CDR3 is 16 amino acids. After removal of 0 bases from V and 0 bases from J, the junction contained 2 bases not matched to a gene. DNA of the CDR3: TGCGCCAGCAGCTTGGGGGGGACAGCAACTAATGAAAAACTGTTTTTT. Translating it yields CASSLGGTATNEKLFF.

The chain couples TRBV30 to TRBJ1-4; D is uncertain. The germline gives CDR1 GTSNPN, CDR2 SVGIG (reference sequence). V lost 5 bases and J lost 4, with 8 bases in between. The CDR3 has 12 amino acids. The CDR3 region is CAWQFGNEKLFF. The DNA for the CDR3 is TGTGCCTGGCAATTCGGTAATGAAAAACTGTTTTTT.

V is TRBV12-3 or TRBV12-4 and J is TRBJ2-1; 7 bases align to TRBD2. The CDR3 spans 13 residues. V shed 3 bases and J 6 bases; nucleotides not matched to a gene: 2. CDR3 in DNA: TGTGCCAGCAGTTTGGGGGGGTCCAATGAGCAGTTCTTC. This sequence encodes CASSLGGSNEQFF.

The V call is TRBV10-2, the J call TRBJ2-3, with D perhaps matching TRBD1 (5 bases). With 8 bases removed from V and 2 bases from J, the gap between germline ends came to 8 bases. CDR3 length equals 12 residues. Germline values: CDR1 WSHSY, CDR2 SAAADI. CDR3 in DNA: TGCGCCAGCGGACATTCCACAGATACGCAGTATTTT. The encoded protein is CASGHSTDTQYF.

The rearrangement links TRBV10-3 to TRBJ2-1, with a possible D match to TRBD2 (5 bases). CDR3 size: 15 residues. The V end was cut by 2 bases, the J end by 0 bases, with 8 bases between. Germline V lookup: CDR1 ENHRY, CDR2 SYGVKD. CDR3 coding DNA: TGTGCCATCAGTGAGACTGGGAGCTCCTACAATGAGCAGTTCTTC. Translation: CAISETGSSYNEQFF.

The chain couples TRBV3-1 (or the pseudogene TRBV3-2) to TRBJ2-5, with D perhaps TRBD2 (5 bases). CDR1 is LGHDT, CDR2 YNNKEL, per germline (reference sequence). The CDR3 has 15 residues. Trimming stripped 2 bases from V and 3 bases from J, with 13 bases between. CDR3 in amino acids: CASSQSRSGEETQYF. The CDR3 coding sequence is TGTGCCAGCAGCCAAAGTAGGAGCGGAGAAGAGACCCAGTACTTC.

This chain joins TRBV19 and TRBJ2-5, with D possibly matching TRBD2 (5 bases). This CDR3 has 13 amino acids. The V gene lost 5 bases and the J gene lost 4 bases, with 11 bases spanning the gap. Germline V gene sequence: CDR1 LNHDA, CDR2 SQIVND (reference sequence). The CDR3 reads CASSRVGVETQYF. CDR3 sequence (DNA): TGTGCCAGTAGTCGGGTGGGAGTAGAGACCCAGTACTTC.

V is TRBV18 and J is TRBJ1-1; D uncertain. Germline V lookup: CDR1 KGHSH, CDR2 LQKENI. This CDR3 is 13 amino acids long. V lost 6 bases and J 3 bases, leaving 11 bases between the germline ends. CDR3 bases: TGTGCCAGCTCGCCTCAACGAGACACTGAAGCTTTCTTT. This sequence encodes CASSPQRDTEAFF.

The chain has TRBV3-1 (or the pseudogene TRBV3-2) and TRBJ2-2; 7 positions match TRBD2. The germline V gene encodes CDR1 LGHDT and CDR2 YNNKEL (reference sequence). Trimming at V came to 1 base and at J to 2 bases, leaving 4 bases not matched to a gene. The CDR3 is made up of 16 amino acids. The CDR3 spells CASSQAPSGNTGELFF. CDR3 DNA sequence: TGTGCCAGCAGCCAAGCGCCTAGCGGTAACACCGGGGAGCTGTTTTTT.

The rearrangement uses TRBV30 and TRBJ2-7; TRBD2 matches 7 bases. Germline CDR1 and CDR2: GTSNPN and SVGIG (reference sequence). Unmatched junction bases numbered 3, after V lost 2 bases and J lost 2 bases. The CDR3 sequence is 13 residues long. CDR3 coding DNA: TGTGCCTGGAGTATACGGGAGGCCTACGAGCAGTACTTC. Amino acid sequence: CAWSIREAYEQYF.

The chain employs TRBV2 and TRBJ2-7, with 8 bases fitting TRBD1. CDR3 length: 14 amino acids. The V segment lost 6 bases and the J segment 6 bases; nucleotides outside the gene matches: 10. Germline V gene data show CDR1 as SNHLY and CDR2 as FYNNEI. The CDR3 sequence is CASRTARQGFEQYF. CDR3 DNA: TGTGCCAGCAGGACTGCCCGACAGGGGTTCGAGCAGTACTTC.

The chain recombines TRBV6-6 with TRBJ2-1; 9 bases are a match to TRBD1. CDR1 and CDR2 from the germline V gene are MNHNY and SVGAGI (reference sequence). The V segment lost 5 bases and the J segment 5 bases; nucleotides outside the gene matches: 4. The CDR3 extends over 14 amino acids. CDR3 residues: CASSHRGPNNEQFF. The CDR3 DNA reads as TGTGCCAGCAGTCACAGGGGGCCTAACAATGAGCAGTTCTTC.

This chain connects TRBV27 to TRBJ2-5; 7 bases match TRBD1. CDR1 and CDR2 (germline): MNHEY, SMNVEV (reference sequence). Germline trimming cut 6 bases from V and 1 base from J; bases unmatched to any gene: 5. This CDR3 comprises 14 residues. The CDR3 bases are TGTGCCAGCAGCCTAAGGGACAGCCAAGAGACCCAGTACTTC. Protein: CASSLRDSQETQYF.

V gene TRBV18 combines with J gene TRBJ2-3, with 12 bases lining up with TRBD2. V was clipped by 3 bases and J by 6 bases; unmatched bases: 7. This CDR3 comprises 16 residues. Germline-derived CDR1 and CDR2 are KGHSH and LQKENI. This CDR3 is CASSPWTSGDRDTQYF. In DNA, the CDR3 is TGTGCCAGCTCACCCTGGACTAGCGGGGATAGGGATACGCAGTATTTT.

This rearrangement joins TRBV11-2 to TRBJ1-4; 8 bases are shared with TRBD1. Germline V CDR1 and CDR2: SGHAT, FQNNGV. V lost 4 bases to trimming and J lost 9 bases; unmatched junction nucleotides: 10. The CDR3 has 15 amino acids. CDR3 residues: CASSWGGDRGKKLFF. CDR3 nucleotides: TGTGCCAGCAGCTGGGGGGGCGACAGGGGTAAAAAACTGTTTTTT.

V is TRBV5-8 and J is TRBJ2-3; TRBD2 might be the D (6 bases). This CDR3 has 13 amino acids. The V gene's germline CDR1 is SGHTS and CDR2 YDEGEE. V lost 9 bases and J lost 2, with 13 bases in between. This chain's CDR3 is CANMRGYTDTQYF. DNA of the CDR3: TGTGCCAACATGCGGGGTTACACAGATACGCAGTATTTT.

The genes are TRBV9 and TRBJ2-6; 7 nucleotides line up with TRBD1. CDR3 length: 18 residues. V gave up 4 bases and J gave up 0 bases; unmatched junction bases: 10. Looked up from germline, CDR1 is SGDLS and CDR2 is YYNGEE. For the CDR3, the DNA is TGTGCCAGCAGCACCGGACAGGCCCCAAGCTCTGGGGCCAACGTCCTGACTTTC. Translation: CASSTGQAPSSGANVLTF.

A single count supports this clone. The J gene is TRBJ1-3, the V gene TRBV5-5; possibly TRBD1 for D (6 bases). The CDR3 is made up of 13 amino acids. Trimming took 4 bases from V and 6 from J, leaving 11 bases between them. Germline values: CDR1 SGHKS, CDR2 YYEKEE (reference sequence). For the CDR3, the DNA is TGTGCCAGCAGCCGGGACAACAAAAACACCATATATTTT. Translating it yields CASSRDNKNTIYF.

This chain joins TRBV30 and TRBJ1-3; D remains unclear. CDR1 is GTSNPN and CDR2 is SVGIG in the germline V gene (reference sequence). V lost 1 base and J 2 bases, leaving 6 bases between the germline ends. The CDR3 totals 13 residues. CDR3 DNA: TGTGCCTGGAGTGAGGGAGCTGGAAACACCATATATTTT. This encodes CAWSEGAGNTIYF.

The sample holds a few counts of this clone. The gene calls are TRBV9 and TRBJ1-5; 7 positions agree with TRBD1. CDR1 and CDR2 from the germline V gene are SGDLS and YYNGEE. The CDR3 is 14 residues long. With 6 bases clipped from V and 5 bases from J, the junction kept 8 bases outside the gene matches. CDR3 protein: CASNPGTVDQPQHF. CDR3 nucleotides: TGTGCCAGCAACCCCGGGACAGTGGATCAGCCCCAGCATTTT. The variable domain in full, with the rest retrieved from reference TRBV9 and TRBJ1-5, is DSGVTQTPKHLITATGQRVTLRCSPRSGDLSVYWYQQSLDQGLQFLIQYYNGEERAKGNILERFSAQQFPDLHSELNLSSLELGDSALYFCASNPGTVDQPQHFGDGTRLSIL.

This sequence joins TRBV14 and TRBJ1-6; tentatively, D is TRBD1 (6 bases). CDR1 SGHDN and CDR2 FVKESK come from the germline V gene. The CDR3 consists of 17 residues. V was pared by 4 bases and J by 0 bases, with 13 bases between. CDR3 DNA: TGTGCCAGCAGCCGTCTTAGGGGGACCTCCTATAATTCACCCCTCCACTTT. Translated: CASSRLRGTSYNSPLHF.